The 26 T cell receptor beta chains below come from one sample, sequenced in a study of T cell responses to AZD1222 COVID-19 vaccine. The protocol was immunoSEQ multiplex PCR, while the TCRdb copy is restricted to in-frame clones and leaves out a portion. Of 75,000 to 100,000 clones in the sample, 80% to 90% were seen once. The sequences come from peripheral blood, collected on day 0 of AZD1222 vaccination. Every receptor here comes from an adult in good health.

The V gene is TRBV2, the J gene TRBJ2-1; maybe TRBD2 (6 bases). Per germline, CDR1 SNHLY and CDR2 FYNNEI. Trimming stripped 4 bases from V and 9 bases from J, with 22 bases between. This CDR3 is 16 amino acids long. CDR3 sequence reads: CASSGMSSVGGSEQFF. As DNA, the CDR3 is TGTGCCAGCAGTGGAATGTCTAGCGTAGGAGGTTCTGAGCAGTTCTTC.

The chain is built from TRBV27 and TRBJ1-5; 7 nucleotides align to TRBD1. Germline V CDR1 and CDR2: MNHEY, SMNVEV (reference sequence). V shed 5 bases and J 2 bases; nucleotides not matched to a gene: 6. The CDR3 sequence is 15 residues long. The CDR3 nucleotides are TGTGCCAGCAGTGATAGACAGGGTGGCAATCAGCCCCAGCATTTT. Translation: CASSDRQGGNQPQHF.

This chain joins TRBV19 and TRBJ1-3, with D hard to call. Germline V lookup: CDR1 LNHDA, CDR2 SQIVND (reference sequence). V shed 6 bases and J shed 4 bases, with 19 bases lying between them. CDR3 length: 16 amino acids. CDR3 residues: CASRSQQGLSGNTIYF. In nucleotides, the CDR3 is TGTGCCAGTAGGTCACAACAAGGTCTGTCCGGAAACACCATATATTTT.

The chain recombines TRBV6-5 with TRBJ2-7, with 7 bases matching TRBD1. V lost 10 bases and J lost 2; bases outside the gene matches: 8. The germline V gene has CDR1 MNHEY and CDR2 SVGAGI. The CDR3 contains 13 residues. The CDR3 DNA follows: TGTGCCACTTCCCGGGACAGAGCCTACGAGCAGTACTTC. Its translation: CATSRDRAYEQYF.

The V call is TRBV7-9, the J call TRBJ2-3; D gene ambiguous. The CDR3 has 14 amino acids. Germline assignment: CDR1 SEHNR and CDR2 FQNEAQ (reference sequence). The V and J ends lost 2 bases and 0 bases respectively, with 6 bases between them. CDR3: CASSLRQSTDTQYF. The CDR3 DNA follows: TGTGCCAGCAGCTTACGACAAAGCACAGATACGCAGTATTTT.

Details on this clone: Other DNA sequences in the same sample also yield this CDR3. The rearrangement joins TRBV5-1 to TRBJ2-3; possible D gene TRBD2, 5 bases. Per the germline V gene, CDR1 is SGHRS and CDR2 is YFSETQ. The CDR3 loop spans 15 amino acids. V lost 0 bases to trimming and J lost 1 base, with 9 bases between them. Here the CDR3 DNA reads TGCGCCAGCAGCTTGGCCGGCGGGCGCACAGATACGCAGTATTTT. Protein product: CASSLAGGRTDTQYF.

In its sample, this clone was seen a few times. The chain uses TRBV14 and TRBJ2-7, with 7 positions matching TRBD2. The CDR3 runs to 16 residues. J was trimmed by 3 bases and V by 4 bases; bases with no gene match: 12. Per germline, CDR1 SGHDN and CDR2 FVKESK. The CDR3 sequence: CASSPSGWGGNYEQYF. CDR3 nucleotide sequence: TGTGCCAGCAGCCCCAGCGGGTGGGGGGGGAACTACGAGCAGTACTTC.

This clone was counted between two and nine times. The CDR3 is CASSTTGGGSYEQYF. In DNA form, the CDR3 reads TGTGCCAGCAGTACGACAGGGGGTGGTTCCTACGAGCAGTACTTC. The J gene is TRBJ2-7, the V gene TRBV2, with TRBD1 matching 9 bases. Unmatched junction bases numbered 6, after V lost 5 bases and J lost 1 base. CDR3 length: 15 amino acids. Germline V gives CDR1 SNHLY, CDR2 FYNNEI.

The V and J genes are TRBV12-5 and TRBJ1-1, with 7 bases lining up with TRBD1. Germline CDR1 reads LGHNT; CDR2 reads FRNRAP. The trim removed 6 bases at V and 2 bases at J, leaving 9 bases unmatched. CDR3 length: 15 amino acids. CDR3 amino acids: CASGASTGLNTEAFF. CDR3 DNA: TGTGCTAGTGGGGCTTCGACAGGGCTAAACACTGAAGCTTTCTTT. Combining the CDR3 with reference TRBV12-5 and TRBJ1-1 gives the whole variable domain DARVTQTPRHKVTEMGQEVTMRCQPILGHNTVFWYRQTMMQGLELLAYFRNRAPLDDSGMPKDRFSAEMPDATLATLKIQPSEPRDSAVYFCASGASTGLNTEAFFGQGTRLTVV.

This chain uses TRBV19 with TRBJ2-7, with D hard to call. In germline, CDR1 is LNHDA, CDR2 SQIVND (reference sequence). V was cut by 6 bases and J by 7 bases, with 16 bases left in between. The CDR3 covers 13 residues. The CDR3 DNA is TGTGCCAGTAGCATATCGACGGTTGGGGAGCAGTACTTC. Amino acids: CASSISTVGEQYF.

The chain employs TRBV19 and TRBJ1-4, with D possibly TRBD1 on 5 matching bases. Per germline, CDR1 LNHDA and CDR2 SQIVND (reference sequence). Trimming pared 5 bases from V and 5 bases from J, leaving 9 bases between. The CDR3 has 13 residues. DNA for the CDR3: TGTGCCAGTAGTCCAGGGTGGAATGAAAAACTGTTTTTT. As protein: CASSPGWNEKLFF.

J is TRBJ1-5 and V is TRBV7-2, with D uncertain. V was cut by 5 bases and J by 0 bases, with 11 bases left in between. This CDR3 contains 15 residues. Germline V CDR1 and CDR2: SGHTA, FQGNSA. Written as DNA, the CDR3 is TGTGCCAGCAGCCCTCGGGCTTTTAGCAATCAGCCCCAGCATTTT. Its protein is CASSPRAFSNQPQHF.

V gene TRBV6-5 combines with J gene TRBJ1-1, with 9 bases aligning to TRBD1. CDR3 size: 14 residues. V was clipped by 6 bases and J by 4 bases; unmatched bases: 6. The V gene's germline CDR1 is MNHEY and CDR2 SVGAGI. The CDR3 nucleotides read TGTGCCAGCAGCACAACGACAGGGGGCACTGAAGCTTTCTTT. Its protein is CASSTTTGGTEAFF.

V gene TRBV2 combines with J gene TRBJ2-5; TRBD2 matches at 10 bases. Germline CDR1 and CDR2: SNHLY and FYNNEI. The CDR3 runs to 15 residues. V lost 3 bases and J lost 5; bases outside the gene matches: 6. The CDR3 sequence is CASSDLAGALETQYF. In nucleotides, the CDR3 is TGTGCCAGCAGTGACCTAGCGGGAGCCTTGGAGACCCAGTACTTC.

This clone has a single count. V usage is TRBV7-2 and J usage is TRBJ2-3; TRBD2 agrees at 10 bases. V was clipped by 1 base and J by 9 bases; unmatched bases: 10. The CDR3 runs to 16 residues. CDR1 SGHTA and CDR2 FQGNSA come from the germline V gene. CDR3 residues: CASSLDLAGAGRTQYF. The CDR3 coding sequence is TGTGCCAGCAGCTTAGACCTAGCGGGAGCCGGCCGGACGCAGTATTTT.

The CDR3 sequence is CASSFQGYGYTF. CDR3 sequence (DNA): TGTGCCAGCAGTTTCCAGGGCTATGGCTACACCTTC. The chain has TRBV12-3 or TRBV12-4 and TRBJ1-2; TRBD1 might be the D (5 bases). CDR3 size: 12 residues. The germline V and J ends were trimmed by 3 bases and 4 bases, with 6 bases remaining between them.

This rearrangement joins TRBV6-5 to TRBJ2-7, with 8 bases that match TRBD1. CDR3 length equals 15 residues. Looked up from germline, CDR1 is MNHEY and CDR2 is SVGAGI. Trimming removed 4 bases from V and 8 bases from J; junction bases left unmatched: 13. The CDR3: CASSLGQGPGSKQYF. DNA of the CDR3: TGTGCCAGCAGTTTAGGACAGGGTCCGGGTTCTAAGCAGTACTTC.

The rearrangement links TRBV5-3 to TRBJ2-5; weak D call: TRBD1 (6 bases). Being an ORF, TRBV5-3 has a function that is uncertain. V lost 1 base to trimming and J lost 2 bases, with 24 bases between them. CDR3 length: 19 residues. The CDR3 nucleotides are TGTGCCAGAAGCTTGAGTTGGCAGGGGCATGTAGAGTGTCAAGAGACCCAGTACTTC. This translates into CARSLSWQGHVECQETQYF.

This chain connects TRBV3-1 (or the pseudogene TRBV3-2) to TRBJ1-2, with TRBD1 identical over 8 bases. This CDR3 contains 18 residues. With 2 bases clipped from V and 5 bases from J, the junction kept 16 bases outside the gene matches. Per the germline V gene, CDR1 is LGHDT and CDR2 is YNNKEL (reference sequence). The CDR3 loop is CASSQTGTGNRSRYGYTF. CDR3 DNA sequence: TGTGCCAGCAGCCAAACCGGGACAGGCAACCGAAGTCGGTATGGCTACACCTTC.

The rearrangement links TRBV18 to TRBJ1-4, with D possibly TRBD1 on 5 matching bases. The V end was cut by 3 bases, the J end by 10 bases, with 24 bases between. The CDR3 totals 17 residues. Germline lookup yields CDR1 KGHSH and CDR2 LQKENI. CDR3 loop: CASSPLRLVVGGGKLFF. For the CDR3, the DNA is TGTGCCAGCTCACCCCTCCGACTGGTAGTGGGGGGTGGAAAACTGTTTTTT.

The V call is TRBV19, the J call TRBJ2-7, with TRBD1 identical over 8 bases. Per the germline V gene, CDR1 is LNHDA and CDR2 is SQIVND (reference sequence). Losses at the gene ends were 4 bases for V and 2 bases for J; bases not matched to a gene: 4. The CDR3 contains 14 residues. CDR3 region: CASSKGQGTYEQYF. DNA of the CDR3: TGTGCCAGTAGTAAAGGACAGGGAACCTACGAGCAGTACTTC.

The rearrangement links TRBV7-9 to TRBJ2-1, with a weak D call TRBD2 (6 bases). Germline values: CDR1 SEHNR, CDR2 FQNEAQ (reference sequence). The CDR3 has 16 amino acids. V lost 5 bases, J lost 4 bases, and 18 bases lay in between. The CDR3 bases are TGTGCCAGCAGCCCGACGTCGGGAGTGCGGTACAATGAGCAGTTCTTC. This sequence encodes CASSPTSGVRYNEQFF.

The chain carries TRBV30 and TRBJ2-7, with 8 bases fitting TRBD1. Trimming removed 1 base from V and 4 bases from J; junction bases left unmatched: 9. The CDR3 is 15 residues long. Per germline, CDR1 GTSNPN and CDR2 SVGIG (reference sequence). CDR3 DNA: TGTGCCTGGAGTGACCCCGGACAGGGAGCGTACGAGCAGTACTTC. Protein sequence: CAWSDPGQGAYEQYF.

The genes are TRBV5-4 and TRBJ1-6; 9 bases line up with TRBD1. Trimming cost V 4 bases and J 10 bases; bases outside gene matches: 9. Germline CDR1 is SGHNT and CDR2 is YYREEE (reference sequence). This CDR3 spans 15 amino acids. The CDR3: CASSLSGTGSSPLHF. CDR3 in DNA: TGTGCCAGCAGCCTATCCGGGACAGGGTCCTCACCCCTCCACTTT.

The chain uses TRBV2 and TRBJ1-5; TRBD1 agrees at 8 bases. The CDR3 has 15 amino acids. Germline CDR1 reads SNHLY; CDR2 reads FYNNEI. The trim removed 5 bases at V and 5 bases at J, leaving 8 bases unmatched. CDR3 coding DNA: TGTGCCAGCAGTCTAGGACAGGGCTACTATCAGCCCCAGCATTTT. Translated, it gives CASSLGQGYYQPQHF.

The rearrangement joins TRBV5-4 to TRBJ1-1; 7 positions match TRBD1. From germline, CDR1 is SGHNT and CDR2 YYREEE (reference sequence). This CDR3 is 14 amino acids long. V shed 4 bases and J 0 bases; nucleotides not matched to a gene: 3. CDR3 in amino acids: CASSADRMNTEAFF. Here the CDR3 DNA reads TGTGCCAGCAGCGCGGACAGGATGAACACTGAAGCTTTCTTT.